A single sample gave rise to the 23 T cell receptor beta chains below, sequenced in a study of vaccination effects on CD4 cells after COVID-19. Antigens of these TCRs are unknown. Produced via immunoSEQ multiplex PCR; TCRdb's table is partial and in-frame only. This table holds more than 20,000 clones, 75% to 85% found once. Antigen-specific CD4+ T cells were expanded with viral peptide pools in the ViraFEST assay before sequencing. With approximately 9 days of culture completed, CD4+ T cells were isolated. The person was diagnosed with PCR-confirmed SARS-CoV-2 infection between March and December 2020. The sample in question was CD4+ T cells from PBMCs cultured with a peptide pool, obtained before COVID-19 vaccination. The receptors come from a human donor who had a prior SARS-CoV-2 infection.

The CDR3 DNA is TGTGCCAGCGCGGGACAGATCTACAATGAGCAGTTCTTC. Translating it yields CASAGQIYNEQFF. This chain joins TRBV28 and TRBJ2-1, with D maybe TRBD1 (7 bases). V shed 8 bases and J shed 3 bases, with 11 bases lying between them. Germline V lookup: CDR1 MDHEN, CDR2 SYDVKM. The length of the CDR3 is 13 residues.

This clone is medium-sized in the sample. The chain joins TRBV4-1 to TRBJ2-7, with TRBD1 as a possible D gene (5 bases). Germline-derived CDR1 and CDR2 are MGHRA and YSYEKL. The ends were cut back, 0 bases at V and 9 bases at J, with 12 bases in the middle. The CDR3 totals 13 residues. CDR3 residues: CASSQDQGMVQYF. DNA for the CDR3: TGCGCCAGCAGCCAAGATCAGGGAATGGTGCAGTACTTC.

The chain employs TRBV6-5 and TRBJ1-2, with 8 bases identical to TRBD1. Germline assignment: CDR1 MNHEY and CDR2 SVGAGI. The CDR3 has 11 amino acids. V dropped 7 bases and J dropped 8; count of bases not matched to a gene: 3. The CDR3 reads CASKDRGGYTF. The CDR3 bases are TGTGCCAGCAAAGACAGGGGCGGCTACACCTTC.

V is TRBV6-5 and J is TRBJ2-7, with 11 positions matching TRBD1. Losses at the gene ends were 6 bases for V and 3 bases for J; bases not matched to a gene: 7. CDR1 MNHEY and CDR2 SVGAGI come from the germline V gene. CDR3 size: 15 residues. The CDR3 protein is CASRYGQGAIYEQYF. DNA of the CDR3: TGTGCCAGCAGGTATGGACAGGGGGCCATCTACGAGCAGTACTTC.

V usage is TRBV5-1 and J usage is TRBJ1-2, with no clear D. Germline CDR1 reads SGHRS; CDR2 reads YFSETQ. Trimming shortened V by 1 base and J by 5 bases, and 9 bases separated the two germline ends. CDR3 size: 13 residues. CDR3 residues: CASSLTIGYGYTF. Written as DNA, the CDR3 is TGCGCCAGCAGCTTGACAATAGGGTATGGCTACACCTTC.

This clone showed up just a few times. The chain combines TRBV4-2 with TRBJ1-4; 10 bases match TRBD1. Germline assignment: CDR1 LGHNA and CDR2 YNFKEQ. V lost 1 base to trimming and J lost 7 bases; unmatched junction nucleotides: 3. There are 15 residues in the CDR3. CDR3 sequence reads: CASSQAGQGREKLFF. The CDR3 DNA is TGTGCCAGCAGCCAAGCGGGACAGGGGCGTGAAAAACTGTTTTTT.

V is TRBV1 and J is TRBJ2-5; the DNA was not compared with TRBD2, the D call given in the table. TRBV1 is a recognized pseudogene. The CDR3 loop spans 19 amino acids. The CDR3 loop is CTSSQDRVLAGMYQETQYF. The CDR3 DNA is TGCACCAGCAGCCAAGATAGGGTACTAGCGGGGATGTACCAAGAGACCCAGTACTTC.

The rearrangement joins TRBV6-5 to TRBJ2-7; D might be TRBD1 or TRBD2, each matching 5 bases. Per the germline V gene, CDR1 is MNHEY and CDR2 is SVGAGI. This CDR3 has 12 amino acids. Between the trimmed V and J ends, which lost 11 bases and 4 bases, there was a span of 15 bases. CDR3 region: CASRGENYEQYF. CDR3 in DNA: TGTGCCTCGAGAGGGGAAAATTACGAGCAGTACTTC.

This clone was detected once. The chain carries TRBV25-1 and TRBJ2-7, with 7 positions matching TRBD2. The CDR3 has 14 amino acids. Germline V gene data show CDR1 as MGHDK and CDR2 as SYGVNS. V dropped 4 bases and J dropped 5; count of bases not matched to a gene: 8. The CDR3 is CASSVSSGSNEQYF. For the CDR3, the DNA is TGTGCCAGCAGTGTTTCTAGCGGCTCAAACGAGCAGTACTTC.

This chain links TRBV7-3 with TRBJ1-2; D ambiguous. Germline V gives CDR1 SGHTA, CDR2 FQGTGA. CDR3 length: 15 residues. Trimming took 6 bases from V and 4 from J, leaving 18 bases between them. The CDR3 loop is CASREEAGYIYGYTF. CDR3 DNA sequence: TGTGCCAGCAGGGAAGAAGCGGGATACATCTATGGCTACACCTTC.

This chain links TRBV12-3 or TRBV12-4 with TRBJ1-6; no clear D. The ends were cut back, 10 bases at V and 7 bases at J, with 11 bases in the middle. The length of the CDR3 is 12 residues. The CDR3 sequence is CAIGVFNSPLHF. The CDR3, as DNA: TGTGCCATTGGAGTCTTCAATTCACCCCTCCACTTT.

The chain recombines TRBV4-1 with TRBJ1-5, with 8 nucleotides matching TRBD1. Trimming took 2 bases from V and 8 from J; bases not matched to a gene: 8. CDR3 size: 15 residues. CDR1 and CDR2 (germline): MGHRA, YSYEKL. CDR3 loop: CASSQLPTGAEPQHF. CDR3 nucleotides: TGCGCCAGCAGCCAATTACCGACAGGGGCAGAGCCCCAGCATTTT.

The chain has TRBV2 and TRBJ1-1, with unresolved D. V shed 7 bases and J shed 1 base, with 13 bases lying between them. This CDR3 has 14 amino acids. CDR1 and CDR2 from the germline V gene are SNHLY and FYNNEI. The CDR3 reads CASNGRERNTEAFF. CDR3 sequence (DNA): TGTGCCAGCAATGGACGGGAAAGGAACACTGAAGCTTTCTTT.

This clone was seen just once. The genes are TRBV19 and TRBJ2-1, with 13 bases aligning to TRBD2. Looked up from germline, CDR1 is LNHDA and CDR2 is SQIVND (reference sequence). The CDR3 has 15 amino acids. With 4 bases clipped from V and 9 bases from J, the junction kept 6 bases outside the gene matches. The CDR3 protein is CASSSATSGGSEQFF. The DNA of the CDR3 is TGTGCCAGTAGTAGCGCGACTAGCGGGGGGTCTGAGCAGTTCTTC.

The chain carries TRBV29-1 and TRBJ1-4; D gene uncertain. The V gene lost 6 bases and the J gene lost 6 bases, with 17 bases spanning the gap. From germline, CDR1 is SQVTM and CDR2 ANQGSEA. This CDR3 is built from 14 residues. The CDR3 DNA is TGCAGCGTCGCCCCCGGCGGAATAGATGAAAAACTGTTTTTT. It translates to CSVAPGGIDEKLFF. The entire variable domain, with the rest obtained from reference TRBV29-1 and TRBJ1-4, is as follows: SAVISQKPSRDICQRGTSLTIQCQVDSQVTMMFWYRQQPGQSLTLIATANQGSEATYESGFVIDKFPISRPNLTFSTLTVSNMSPEDSSIYLCSVAPGGIDEKLFFGSGTQLSVL.

J is TRBJ2-3 and V is TRBV7-6; 10 nucleotides line up with TRBD2. The CDR3 runs to 13 residues. Germline V CDR1 and CDR2: SGHVS, FNYEAQ. V dropped 5 bases and J dropped 9; count of bases not matched to a gene: 5. The CDR3 reads CASSRTLAGTQYF. The CDR3 DNA reads as TGTGCCAGCAGCCGTACACTAGCGGGGACGCAGTATTTT.

The chain combines TRBV5-1 with TRBJ2-5, with a possible D match to TRBD1 (5 bases). V dropped 4 bases and J dropped 1 base, with 11 bases sitting between them. This CDR3 spans 14 amino acids. The germline V gene encodes CDR1 SGHRS and CDR2 YFSETQ. DNA of the CDR3: TGCGCCAGCAGCAGGGAAGGGGTCCAAGAGACCCAGTACTTC. The encoded protein is CASSREGVQETQYF.

This chain links TRBV19 with TRBJ1-2, with a possible D match to TRBD1 (6 bases). Trimming pared 3 bases from V and 2 bases from J, leaving 7 bases between. The CDR3 runs to 13 residues. Germline-derived CDR1 and CDR2 are LNHDA and SQIVND (reference sequence). CDR3 sequence reads: CASSIRGNYGYTF. The CDR3 DNA sequence: TGTGCCAGTAGTATCAGGGGAAACTATGGCTACACCTTC. The full variable domain, its missing parts supplied by reference TRBV19 and TRBJ1-2, is DGGITQSPKYLFRKEGQNVTLSCEQNLNHDAMYWYRQDPGQGLRLIYYSQIVNDFQKGDIAEGYSVSREKKESFPLTVTSAQKNPTAFYLCASSIRGNYGYTFGSGTRLTVV.

The chain uses TRBV6-1 and TRBJ1-5, with D perhaps TRBD1 (5 bases). Trimming removed 1 base at V and 0 bases at J, with 10 bases between. The germline gives CDR1 MNHNS, CDR2 SASEGT. This CDR3 region has 16 residues. The CDR3 region is CASSEEDIYSNQPQHF. CDR3 bases: TGTGCCAGCAGTGAAGAGGACATCTATAGCAATCAGCCCCAGCATTTT.

This clone was seen more than once but under ten times. CDR3 amino acids: CASSLGFPMNTEAFF. The CDR3 DNA reads TGCGCCAGCAGCTTGGGTTTTCCCATGAACACTGAAGCTTTCTTT. The rearrangement uses TRBV5-1 and TRBJ1-1; D uncertain. Germline CDR1 SGHRS, CDR2 YFSETQ. This CDR3 is 15 amino acids long. Trimming cost V 0 bases and J 0 bases, with 9 bases left between them.

The gene calls are TRBV4-2 and TRBJ2-7; 10 bases map to TRBD1. In germline, CDR1 is LGHNA, CDR2 YNFKEQ. J gave up 7 bases and V 0 bases, and 6 bases lay outside the gene matches. There are 15 residues in the CDR3. CDR3 nucleotide sequence: TGTGCCAGCAGCCAAGATTGGGACAGGGGTGAAGAGCAGTACTTC. As protein: CASSQDWDRGEEQYF.

The rearrangement links TRBV25-1 to TRBJ2-3, with 10 bases matching TRBD2. Trimming took 4 bases from V and 4 from J; bases not matched to a gene: 14. The germline gives CDR1 MGHDK, CDR2 SYGVNS. The CDR3 extends over 18 amino acids. The CDR3: CASSATSGIVGRADTQYF. CDR3 nucleotides: TGTGCCAGCAGTGCAACTAGCGGGATAGTAGGGAGGGCAGATACGCAGTATTTT.

The rearrangement joins TRBV7-9 to TRBJ1-2, with a possible D match to TRBD1 (5 bases). Germline CDR1 is SEHNR and CDR2 is FQNEAQ (reference sequence). The V end was cut by 3 bases, the J end by 2 bases, with 10 bases between. This CDR3 has 14 residues. The CDR3 is CASSFREGNYGYTF. Here the CDR3 DNA reads TGTGCCAGCAGCTTTAGGGAGGGGAACTATGGCTACACCTTC.